This T cell receptor beta chain was obtained from a study of T cell responses to AZD1222 COVID-19 vaccine. Whole-study results and caveats: Clonal diversity was possibly underestimated, and the donors were mostly white British, with more females. There were repertoire samples only from the period after the peak T cell response.

The V gene lost 5 bases and the J gene lost 6 bases, with 7 bases spanning the gap. There are 11 residues in the CDR3. Per germline, CDR1 SNHLY and CDR2 FYNNEI. In the case of this clone: Antigen: not known.

Produced via immunoSEQ multiplex PCR; TCRdb's table is partial and in-frame only. Among roughly 180,000 clones listed, about 89% were seen once. The chain links TRBV2 to TRBJ1-2, with D possibly matching TRBD1 (6 bases). This specimen consisted of peripheral blood, obtained on day 0 of AZD1222 vaccination. The TCR sequence derives from an adult in good health. CDR3 coding DNA: TGTGCCAGCAGTCGGACAGATGGCTACACCTTC. Translated, it gives CASSRTDGYTF.